This section outlines one T cell receptor beta chain sequence together with its context. Its antigen remains unidentified. These data come from a study of OX40 agonist ivuxolimab in advanced cancers. The method was immunoSEQ multiplex PCR; TCRdb's version includes in-frame clones alone and lacks a portion of them. The table has about 69,000 clones, around 83% seen once. The CDR3 contains 16 residues. The germline V gene encodes CDR1 SGHVS and CDR2 FNYEAQ. Unmatched junction bases numbered 12, after V lost 5 bases and J lost 6 bases. Patients with a history of autoimmune disease or on systemic immunosuppression were excluded. General study results and limits: Expanded clones tended on average to be more numerous among CD8+ T cells than CD4+.

The chain is built from TRBV7-6 and TRBJ1-1; 10 bases fit TRBD1. This TCR was sampled from an adult with an advanced solid tumor such as melanoma, head and neck, liver or kidney cancer. Sequencing was performed on CD4+ or CD8+ T cells sorted from blood, taken in a trial of the OX40 agonist ivuxolimab. CDR3 sequence: CASSARTGQGWAEAFF. DNA of the CDR3: TGTGCCAGCAGCGCCCGGACGGGACAGGGGTGGGCTGAAGCTTTCTTT.